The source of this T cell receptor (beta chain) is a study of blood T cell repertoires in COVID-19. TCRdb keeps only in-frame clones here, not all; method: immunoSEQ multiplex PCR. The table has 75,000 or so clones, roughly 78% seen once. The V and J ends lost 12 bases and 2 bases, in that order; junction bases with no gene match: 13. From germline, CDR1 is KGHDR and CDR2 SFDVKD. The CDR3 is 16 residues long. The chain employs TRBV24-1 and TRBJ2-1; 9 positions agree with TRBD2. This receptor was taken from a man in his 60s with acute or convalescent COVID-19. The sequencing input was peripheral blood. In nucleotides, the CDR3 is TGTGCCTCTTCCAAGGGCGGGAGGGCCGCCTACAATGAGCAGTTCTTC. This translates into CASSKGGRAAYNEQFF.